Listed here are 10 T cell receptor beta chains from one sample, sequenced in a study of blood T cell repertoires in COVID-19. TCRdb's table, derived via immunoSEQ multiplex PCR, lists solely in-frame clones and lacks some. The data contain more than 15,000 clones, roughly 75% of them singletons. The specimen was peripheral blood. These receptors came from a man aged 55 to 70 with active or convalescent COVID-19.

This sequence joins TRBV7-9 and TRBJ2-3; D may be TRBD2 (7 bases). CDR1 and CDR2 (germline): SEHNR, FQNEAQ (reference sequence). V lost 5 bases to trimming and J lost 14 bases, with 20 bases between them. The CDR3 is 13 amino acids. The DNA of the CDR3 is TGTGCCAGCAGCCTCGTCGGAGGGGGGGGAGCGTATTTT. This codes for CASSLVGGGGAYF.

The rearrangement links TRBV7-8 to TRBJ2-3; TRBD2 matches at 13 bases. The V gene's germline CDR1 is SGHVS and CDR2 FQNEAQ. V was pared by 5 bases and J by 5 bases, with 10 bases of the junction left unmatched. The CDR3 spans 17 residues. This chain's CDR3 is CASSTRGTSGMGDTQYF. The CDR3 DNA is TGTGCCAGCAGCACACGGGGGACTAGCGGGATGGGAGATACGCAGTATTTT.

The chain carries TRBV5-1 and TRBJ2-5, with a tentative D call TRBD1 (6 bases). CDR3 length: 17 amino acids. Trimming took off 5 bases at V and 3 bases at J, with 23 bases between the two ends. Per germline, CDR1 SGHRS and CDR2 YFSETQ. CDR3 coding DNA: TGCGCCAGCAGTCATTATTCAGGGGCCAGGGCAGAAGAGACCCAGTACTTC. This codes for CASSHYSGARAEETQYF. Filled out from reference TRBV5-1 and TRBJ2-5, the complete variable domain reads KAGVTQTPRYLIKTRGQQVTLSCSPISGHRSVSWYQQTPGQGLQFLFEYFSETQRNKGNFPGRFSGRQFSNSRSEMNVSTLELGDSALYLCASSHYSGARAEETQYFGPGTRLLVL.

This clone was detected only once. The J gene is TRBJ2-6, the V gene TRBV5-1, with D hard to call. Deletions cut 0 bases from V and 3 bases from J, with 16 bases between. This CDR3 has 18 amino acids. Germline V lookup: CDR1 SGHRS, CDR2 YFSETQ. The CDR3 DNA reads TGCGCCAGCAGCTTGGGGGTAGTCCTAAGAGGTGGGGCCAACGTCCTGACTTTC. This encodes CASSLGVVLRGGANVLTF.

J is TRBJ1-2 and V is TRBV5-4; tentatively, D is TRBD1 (5 bases). The CDR3 consists of 15 residues. V lost 0 bases, J lost 0 bases, and 9 bases lay in between. In germline, CDR1 is SGHNT, CDR2 YYREEE (reference sequence). Here the CDR3 DNA reads TGTGCCAGCAGCTTGGGTGGACAATCTAACTATGGCTACACCTTC. Residues: CASSLGGQSNYGYTF.

J is TRBJ1-6 and V is TRBV2; D is uncertain. Per germline, CDR1 SNHLY and CDR2 FYNNEI. The CDR3 extends over 15 amino acids. Trimming shortened V by 7 bases and J by 9 bases, and 19 bases separated the two germline ends. DNA of the CDR3: TGTGCCAGCACTATGATTCCCGGGGTCGGTTCACCCCTCCACTTT. Its translation is CASTMIPGVGSPLHF. Full variable domain (remainder filled in from reference TRBV2 and TRBJ1-6): EPEVTQTPSHQVTQMGQEVILRCVPISNHLYFYWYRQILGQKVEFLVSFYNNEISEKSEIFDDQFSVERPDGSNFTLKIRSTKLEDSAMYFCASTMIPGVGSPLHFGNGTRLTVT.

The J gene is TRBJ2-5, the V gene TRBV24-1; 15 positions agree with TRBD2. V lost 5 bases to trimming and J lost 4 bases; unmatched junction nucleotides: 7. CDR3 length: 17 residues. Germline values: CDR1 KGHDR, CDR2 SFDVKD. CDR3 DNA: TGTGCCACCAGTGTAGCCCGGGGACTAGCGGGAGGAGAGACCCAGTACTTC. It specifies CATSVARGLAGGETQYF.

The chain is built from TRBV10-3 and TRBJ2-1; 10 bases are a match to TRBD2. After removal of 6 bases from V and 4 bases from J, the junction contained 3 bases not matched to a gene. The CDR3 is 14 amino acids. Germline CDR1 is ENHRY and CDR2 is SYGVKD. The CDR3 here is CAIRASGGYNEQFF. DNA of the CDR3: TGTGCCATCAGAGCTAGCGGGGGTTACAATGAGCAGTTCTTC.

The chain joins TRBV5-1 to TRBJ2-3; D might be TRBD2 (6 bases). V was trimmed by 4 bases and J by 6 bases, leaving 18 bases between them. This CDR3 is 15 amino acids long. Looked up from germline, CDR1 is SGHRS and CDR2 is YFSETQ. The CDR3 DNA follows: TGCGCCAGCAGCCCGGGGACTCCCGTTGTCGATACGCAGTATTTT. Translating it yields CASSPGTPVVDTQYF.

This rearrangement joins TRBV11-3 to TRBJ2-1, with D tentatively TRBD1 (6 bases). CDR3 length: 15 amino acids. CDR1 is SGHNT, CDR2 YENEEA, per germline. V was pared by 4 bases and J by 4 bases, with 14 bases between. The CDR3 sequence: CASSSRDTLYNEQFF. In DNA form, the CDR3 reads TGTGCCAGCAGCTCCCGGGACACCTTATACAATGAGCAGTTCTTC.